This entry lists 14 T cell receptor beta chains sequenced from one sample in a study of beta chain features in type 1 diabetes. Every bit of the isolated RNA underwent reverse transcription, so sequencing read expressed TCRB transcripts. Profiled with immunoSEQ multiplex PCR; TCRdb holds only in-frame clones, not every one. The sample has approximately 380,000 clones; about 14% are singletons. The material sequenced was naive CD4+ T cells from blood. The receptors originated from a woman under 30 in good health.

This clone appeared a single time. The chain recombines TRBV2 with TRBJ2-1; D call uncertain. V dropped 3 bases and J dropped 9 bases, with 15 bases sitting between them. This CDR3 is 14 amino acids long. Germline V gene data show CDR1 as SNHLY and CDR2 as FYNNEI. For the CDR3, the DNA is TGTGCCAGCAGTGACGCTTCACCAGCGATTGAGCAGTTCTTC. It codes for CASSDASPAIEQFF.

The chain carries TRBV30 and TRBJ2-2; tentatively, D is TRBD2 (6 bases). The CDR3 is made up of 15 amino acids. V gave up 4 bases and J gave up 4 bases, with 16 bases separating them. The germline gives CDR1 GTSNPN, CDR2 SVGIG (reference sequence). This chain's CDR3 is CAWMKALAPTGELFF. In DNA, the CDR3 is TGTGCCTGGATGAAGGCTCTAGCGCCCACCGGGGAGCTGTTTTTT.

This sequence joins TRBV30 and TRBJ2-7; TRBD1 aligns across 9 bases. V shed 1 base, J shed 2 bases, and the junction held 9 bases outside the gene matches. CDR1 is GTSNPN, CDR2 SVGIG, per germline (reference sequence). The CDR3 is 16 residues long. The CDR3 loop reads CAWSATGTGFTYEQYF. The CDR3 DNA is TGTGCCTGGAGTGCCACCGGGACAGGGTTTACCTACGAGCAGTACTTC.

The chain combines TRBV7-7 with TRBJ2-1; 11 nucleotides agree with TRBD2. Germline V gene sequence: CDR1 SSHAT, CDR2 FNYEAQ (reference sequence). The V gene end was trimmed by 5 bases and the J gene end by 0 bases; junction bases not matched to a gene: 3. The CDR3 totals 16 residues. This CDR3 is CASSSSGRASYNEQFF. The DNA for the CDR3 is TGTGCCAGCAGCAGTAGCGGGAGGGCCTCCTACAATGAGCAGTTCTTC.

This clone was found a few times. The V and J genes are TRBV9 and TRBJ2-7; D not certain. Germline V CDR1 and CDR2: SGDLS, YYNGEE. This CDR3 is built from 13 residues. The germline V and J ends were trimmed by 3 bases and 6 bases, with 13 bases remaining between them. Here the CDR3 DNA reads TGTGCCAGCAGCGCCCTTAGTCTAGGCGAGCAGTACTTC. As protein: CASSALSLGEQYF.

This clone occurred once. This chain joins TRBV15 and TRBJ2-5; TRBD1 agrees at 11 bases. The J call could be wrong; TRBJ2-7 is a better fit for the DNA end. This CDR3 region has 16 residues. Looked up from germline, CDR1 is LNHNV and CDR2 is YYDKDF (reference sequence). CDR3 in amino acids: CATSKGQGARSYEQYF. CDR3 coding DNA: TGTGCCACCAGCAAAGGACAGGGGGCAAGGTCCTACGAGCAGTACTTC.

This clone was seen a handful of times. The rearrangement links TRBV5-4 to TRBJ2-7, with 9 bases aligning to TRBD2. V shed 0 bases and J 5 bases; nucleotides not matched to a gene: 6. The CDR3 loop spans 15 amino acids. Germline values: CDR1 SGHNT, CDR2 YYREEE (reference sequence). CDR3 region: CASSLELAGLDEQYF. CDR3 coding DNA: TGTGCCAGCAGCTTGGAGCTAGCGGGACTCGACGAGCAGTACTTC.

The rearrangement links TRBV19 to TRBJ1-1; 7 bases match TRBD1. Germline-derived CDR1 and CDR2 are LNHDA and SQIVND (reference sequence). The CDR3 consists of 14 residues. After removal of 6 bases from V and 2 bases from J, the junction contained 6 bases not matched to a gene. CDR3 protein: CASRVGQLNTEAFF. The CDR3 nucleotides are TGTGCCAGTAGGGTGGGACAGTTAAACACTGAAGCTTTCTTT.

CDR3 bases: TGTGCCTGTCTGACAAACACAATGAACACTGAAGCTTTCTTT. Translation gives CACLTNTMNTEAFF. The chain has TRBV30 and TRBJ1-1; D gene uncertain. The V end was cut by 6 bases, the J end by 0 bases, with 14 bases between. CDR1 and CDR2 from the germline V gene are GTSNPN and SVGIG (reference sequence). The CDR3 sequence is 14 residues long.

J is TRBJ1-1 and V is TRBV27, with D perhaps TRBD1 (6 bases). With 3 bases removed from V and 4 bases from J, the gap between germline ends came to 9 bases. The CDR3 has 13 residues. The V gene's germline CDR1 is MNHEY and CDR2 SMNVEV (reference sequence). This CDR3 reads CASSFRGGTEAFF. The CDR3 DNA reads TGTGCCAGCAGTTTTAGGGGGGGCACTGAAGCTTTCTTT.

This clone has only a few counts. CDR3 sequence reads: CASSGGPSLREQYF. The CDR3 DNA reads as TGTGCCAGCAGCGGAGGGCCTAGCCTGAGGGAGCAGTACTTC. V usage is TRBV9 and J usage is TRBJ2-7; a weak D match, TRBD2 (5 bases). The V gene lost 3 bases and the J gene lost 7 bases, with 17 bases spanning the gap. This CDR3 is 14 amino acids long. The germline CDR1 and CDR2 sequences are SGDLS and YYNGEE.

A note on this clone: Other DNA sequences of this sample code for an identical CDR3. This sequence joins TRBV28 and TRBJ2-1, with 9 bases matching TRBD2. The germline V gene has CDR1 MDHEN and CDR2 SYDVKM. The CDR3 is made up of 16 amino acids. Germline trimming cut 5 bases from V and 0 bases from J; bases unmatched to any gene: 5. The CDR3 sequence is CASSLTSGSSYNEQFF. CDR3 in DNA: TGTGCCAGCAGTCTGACTAGCGGTAGCTCCTACAATGAGCAGTTCTTC.

This clone came up a few times. The chain combines TRBV5-4 with TRBJ2-1; D perhaps matches TRBD1 (5 bases). Trimming left V 3 bases short and J 7 bases short, with 14 bases between. The germline V gene has CDR1 SGHNT and CDR2 YYREEE (reference sequence). This CDR3 is built from 14 residues. CDR3 DNA sequence: TGTGCCAGCAGCTCAACGCAAGGGGCGAATGAGCAGTTCTTC. It specifies CASSSTQGANEQFF. Supplemented by reference TRBV5-4 and TRBJ2-1, the full variable domain reads ETGVTQSPTHLIKTRGQQVTLRCSSQSGHNTVSWYQQALGQGPQFIFQYYREEENGRGNFPPRFSGLQFPNYSSELNVNALELDDSALYLCASSSTQGANEQFFGPGTRLTVL.

On this clone: This same CDR3 is encoded by further DNA sequences in the sample. The chain couples TRBV30 to TRBJ1-2; 8 bases line up with TRBD1. With V trimmed by 5 bases and J by 4 bases, 0 bases remained unmatched. CDR3 length equals 11 residues. Per germline, CDR1 GTSNPN and CDR2 SVGIG (reference sequence). The CDR3, as DNA: TGTGCCTGGGGGACAGGCTATGGCTACACCTTC. It yields the protein CAWGTGYGYTF.